The sequence of this TCR beta chain was determined in a study of OX40 agonist ivuxolimab in advanced cancers. Turning to the study itself: The study gave patients intravenous ivuxolimab at 0.01 to 10 mg/kg every 2 weeks. Cohort: approximately 83% men, mean age 60, aged roughly 20 to 79.

Findings of the study overall: The expanded peripheral T cells' antigen specificity was not determined. Expanded clones belonging to CD8+ T cells outnumbered, on average, those of CD4+.

Sequenced by immunoSEQ multiplex PCR; TCRdb stores in-frame clones only, minus some. The sample lists about 81,000 clones, more than 70% occurring once. Points on this clone: What it binds is unknown.

CDR3 length: 12 amino acids. Per the germline V gene, CDR1 is SGHDT and CDR2 is YYEEEE. V lost 10 bases to trimming and J lost 1 base, with 9 bases between them. The gene calls are TRBV5-6 and TRBJ1-5; D gene uncertain. This receptor was obtained from an adult with an advanced solid tumor such as melanoma, head and neck, liver or kidney cancer. The sequencing used CD4+ or CD8+ T cells sorted from blood, collected in a trial of the OX40 agonist ivuxolimab. The CDR3 DNA reads as TGTGCCTCGGGCAGGAGCAATCAGCCCCAGCATTTT. Translating gives CASGRSNQPQHF.